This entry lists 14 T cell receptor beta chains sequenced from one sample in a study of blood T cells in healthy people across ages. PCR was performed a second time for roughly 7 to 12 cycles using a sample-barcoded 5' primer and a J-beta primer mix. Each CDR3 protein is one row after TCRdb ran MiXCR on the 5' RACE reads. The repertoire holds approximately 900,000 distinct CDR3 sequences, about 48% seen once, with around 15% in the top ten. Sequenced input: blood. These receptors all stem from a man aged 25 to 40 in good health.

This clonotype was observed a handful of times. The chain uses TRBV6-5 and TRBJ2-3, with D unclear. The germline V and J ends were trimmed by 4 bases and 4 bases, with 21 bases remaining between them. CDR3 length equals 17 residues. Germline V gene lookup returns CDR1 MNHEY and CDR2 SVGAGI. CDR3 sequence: CASSSRVRPESADTQYF. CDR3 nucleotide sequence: TGTGCCAGCAGTTCAAGGGTGAGGCCGGAGAGCGCAGATACGCAGTATTTT.

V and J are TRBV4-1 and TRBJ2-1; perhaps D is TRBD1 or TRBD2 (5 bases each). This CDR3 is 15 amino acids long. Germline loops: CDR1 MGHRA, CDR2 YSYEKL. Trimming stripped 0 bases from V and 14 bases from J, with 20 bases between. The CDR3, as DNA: TGCGCCAGCAGCCAAGATGGCAGAGGGGAGTTTGGGGAGTTCTTC. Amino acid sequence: CASSQDGRGEFGEFF.

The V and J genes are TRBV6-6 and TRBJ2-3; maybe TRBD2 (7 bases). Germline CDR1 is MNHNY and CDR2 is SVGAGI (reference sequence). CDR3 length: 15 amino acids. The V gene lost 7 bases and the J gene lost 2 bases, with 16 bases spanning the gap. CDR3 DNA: TGTGCCAGCACTCCCGGGGGGCCGAACACAGATACGCAGTATTTT. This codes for CASTPGGPNTDTQYF.

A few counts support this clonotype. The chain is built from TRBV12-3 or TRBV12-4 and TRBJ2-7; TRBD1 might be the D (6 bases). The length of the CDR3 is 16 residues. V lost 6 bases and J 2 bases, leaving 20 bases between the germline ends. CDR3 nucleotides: TGTGCCAGCAGCCCCCGGACAGATCAACTAACCTACGAGCAGTACTTC. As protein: CASSPRTDQLTYEQYF.

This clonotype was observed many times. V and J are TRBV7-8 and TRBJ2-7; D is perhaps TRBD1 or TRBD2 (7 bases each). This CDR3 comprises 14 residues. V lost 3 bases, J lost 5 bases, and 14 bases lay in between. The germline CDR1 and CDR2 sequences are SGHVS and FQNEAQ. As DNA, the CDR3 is TGTGCCAGCAGCTTTAGACAGGGAGGGAACGAGCAGTACTTC. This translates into CASSFRQGGNEQYF. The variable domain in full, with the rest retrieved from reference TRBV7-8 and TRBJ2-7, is GAGVSQSPRYKVAKRGQDVALRCDPISGHVSLFWYQQALGQGPEFLTYFQNEAQLDKSGLPSDRFFAERPEGSVSTLKIQRTQQEDSAVYLCASSFRQGGNEQYFGPGTRLTVT.

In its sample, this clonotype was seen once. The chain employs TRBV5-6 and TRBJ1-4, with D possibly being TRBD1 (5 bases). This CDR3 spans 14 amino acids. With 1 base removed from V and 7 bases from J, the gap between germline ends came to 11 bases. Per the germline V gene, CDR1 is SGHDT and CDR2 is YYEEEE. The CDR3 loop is CASSLRWGFEKLFF. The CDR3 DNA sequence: TGTGCCAGCAGCTTGCGATGGGGGTTTGAAAAACTGTTTTTT.

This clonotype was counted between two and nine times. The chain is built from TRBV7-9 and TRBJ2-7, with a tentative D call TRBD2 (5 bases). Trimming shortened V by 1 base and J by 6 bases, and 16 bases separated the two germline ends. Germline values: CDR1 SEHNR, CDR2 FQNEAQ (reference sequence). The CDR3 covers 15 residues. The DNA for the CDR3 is TGTGCCAGCAGCTTAGTTAATGAGGGAATGAGCGAGCAGTACTTC. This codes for CASSLVNEGMSEQYF. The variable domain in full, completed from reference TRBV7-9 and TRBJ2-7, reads DTGVSQNPRHKITKRGQNVTFRCDPISEHNRLYWYRQTLGQGPEFLTYFQNEAQLEKSRLLSDRFSAERPKGSFSTLEIQRTEQGDSAMYLCASSLVNEGMSEQYFGPGTRLTVT.

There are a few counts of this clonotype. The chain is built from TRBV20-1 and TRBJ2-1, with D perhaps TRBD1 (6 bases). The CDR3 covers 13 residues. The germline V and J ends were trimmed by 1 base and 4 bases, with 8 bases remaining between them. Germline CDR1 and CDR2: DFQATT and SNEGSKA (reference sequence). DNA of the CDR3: TGCAGTGCTAGAGGGGGGCCTTACAATGAGCAGTTCTTC. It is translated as CSARGGPYNEQFF.

CDR3: CASSQDLLQGAEGYTF. The DNA for the CDR3 is TGTGCCAGCAGCCAAGATTTATTGCAGGGGGCGGAGGGCTACACCTTC. This chain joins TRBV4-2 and TRBJ1-2; 8 nucleotides align to TRBD1. With 0 bases clipped from V and 8 bases from J, the junction kept 11 bases outside the gene matches. The germline V gene encodes CDR1 LGHNA and CDR2 YNFKEQ. The CDR3 consists of 16 residues.

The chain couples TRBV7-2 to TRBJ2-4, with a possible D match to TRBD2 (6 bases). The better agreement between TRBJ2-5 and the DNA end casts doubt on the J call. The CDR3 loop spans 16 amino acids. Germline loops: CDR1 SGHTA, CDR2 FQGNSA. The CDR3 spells CASSSNLGLFQETQYF. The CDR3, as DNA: TGTGCCAGCAGCTCAAACCTCGGACTATTCCAAGAGACCCAGTACTTC.

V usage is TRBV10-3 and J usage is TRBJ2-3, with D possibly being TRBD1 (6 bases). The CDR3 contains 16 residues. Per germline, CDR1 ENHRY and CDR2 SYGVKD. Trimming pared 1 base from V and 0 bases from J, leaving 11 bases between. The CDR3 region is CAISEWGRSSTDTQYF. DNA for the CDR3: TGTGCCATCAGTGAGTGGGGGCGAAGTAGCACAGATACGCAGTATTTT.

The CDR3, as DNA: TGTGCCAGTCAGAGGGCTGGGGCCAACGTCCTGACTTTC. As protein: CASQRAGANVLTF. The chain carries TRBV6-5 and TRBJ2-6; D possibly corresponds to TRBD2 (5 bases). The CDR3 covers 13 residues. The V and J ends lost 9 bases and 2 bases respectively, with 8 bases between them. Per the germline V gene, CDR1 is MNHEY and CDR2 is SVGAGI.

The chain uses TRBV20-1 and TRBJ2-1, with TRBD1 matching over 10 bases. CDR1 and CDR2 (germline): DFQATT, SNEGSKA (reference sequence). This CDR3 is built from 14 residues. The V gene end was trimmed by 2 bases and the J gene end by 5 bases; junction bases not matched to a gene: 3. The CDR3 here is CSARMGTGDNEQFF. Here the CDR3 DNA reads TGCAGTGCTAGAATGGGGACAGGGGACAATGAGCAGTTCTTC.

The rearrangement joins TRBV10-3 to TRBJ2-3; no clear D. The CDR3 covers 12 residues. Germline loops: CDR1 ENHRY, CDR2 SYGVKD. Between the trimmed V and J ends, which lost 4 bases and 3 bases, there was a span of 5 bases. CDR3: CAISARTDTQYF. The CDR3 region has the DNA TGTGCCATCAGTGCACGGACAGATACGCAGTATTTT.